This TCR beta chain was found in a study of blood T cell repertoires in COVID-19. At the level of the study: Sites across the United States, Italy and Spain contributed samples from acute and convalescent COVID-19. T cells, B-cell-depleted T cells, or PBMCs provided the cDNA or gDNA that served as material.

Under the authors' procedure: Reference gene primers were amplified, and this amplification served to estimate nucleated cell counts. Assay: immunoSEQ multiplex PCR; the TCRdb copy retains only in-frame clones and omits some. The D gene and trimming were derived from the DNA, and the V and J assignments and clone size from that table. The repertoire has 150,000 or so clones, approximately 90% of them found once; the top ten carry approximately 15%. The germline V gene encodes CDR1 SGHRS and CDR2 YFSETQ. The CDR3 covers 13 residues. The V gene lost 2 bases and the J gene lost 5 bases, with 9 bases spanning the gap.

The sequencing sample was made of peripheral blood. The rearrangement links TRBV5-1 to TRBJ2-3; weak D call: TRBD2 (6 bases). The source is a woman in her forties with acute or convalescent COVID-19. The CDR3 DNA sequence: TGCGCCAGCAGCTTAGATAGCGGAGATACGCAGTATTTT. This translates into CASSLDSGDTQYF.